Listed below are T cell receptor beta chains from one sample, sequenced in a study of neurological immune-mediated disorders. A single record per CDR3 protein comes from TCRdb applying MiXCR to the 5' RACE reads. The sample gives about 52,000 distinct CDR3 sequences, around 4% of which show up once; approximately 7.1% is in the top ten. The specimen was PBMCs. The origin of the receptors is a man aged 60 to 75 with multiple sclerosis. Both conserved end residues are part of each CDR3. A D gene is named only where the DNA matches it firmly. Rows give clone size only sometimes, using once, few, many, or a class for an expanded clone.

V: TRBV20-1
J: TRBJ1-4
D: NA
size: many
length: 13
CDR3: CSASPGGGEKLFF
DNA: TGCAGTGCGAGTCCAGGTGGTGGGGAAAAACTGTTTTTT

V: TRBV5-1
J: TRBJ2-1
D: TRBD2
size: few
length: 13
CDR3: CASSEREAYEQFF
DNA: TGCGCCAGCAGCGAGCGGGAGGCATATGAGCAGTTCTTC

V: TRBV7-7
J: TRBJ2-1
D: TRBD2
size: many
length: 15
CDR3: CASSLRLAGLNEQFF
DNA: TGTGCCAGCAGCTTACGGCTAGCGGGGCTGAATGAGCAGTTCTTC

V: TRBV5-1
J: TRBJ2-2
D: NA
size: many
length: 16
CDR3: CASSLVTGTNTGELFF
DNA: TGCGCCAGCAGCTTAGTAACCGGGACTAACACCGGGGAGCTGTTTTTT

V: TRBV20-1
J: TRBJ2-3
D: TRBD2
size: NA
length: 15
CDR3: CSARALAGDADTQYF
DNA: TGCAGTGCTAGAGCACTAGCGGGAGATGCAGATACGCAGTATTTT

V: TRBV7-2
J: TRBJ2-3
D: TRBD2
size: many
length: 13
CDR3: CASSLGRGPTQYF
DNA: TGTGCCAGCAGCTTGGGGAGGGGTCCTACGCAGTATTTT

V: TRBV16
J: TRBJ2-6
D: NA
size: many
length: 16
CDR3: CASSLGGVSGANVLTF
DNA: TGTGCCAGCAGCCTTGGTGGGGTATCTGGGGCCAACGTCCTGACTTTC

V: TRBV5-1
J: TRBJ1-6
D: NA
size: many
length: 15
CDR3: CASSLAYQPNSPLHF
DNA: TGCGCCAGCAGCTTGGCCTATCAGCCTAATTCACCCCTCCACTTT

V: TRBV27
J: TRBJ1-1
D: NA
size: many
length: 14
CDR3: CASSLSSRNTEAFF
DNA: TGTGCCAGCAGTTTATCGTCCAGAAACACTGAAGCTTTCTTT

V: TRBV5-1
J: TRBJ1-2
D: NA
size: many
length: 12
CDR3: CASSLEFRGYTF
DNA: TGCGCCAGCAGCTTGGAATTCAGGGGCTACACCTTC

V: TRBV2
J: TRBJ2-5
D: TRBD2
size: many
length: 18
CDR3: CASLNRAAGGARGETQYF
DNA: TGTGCCAGCTTGAATCGGGCAGCGGGGGGGGCGCGCGGAGAGACCCAGTACTTC

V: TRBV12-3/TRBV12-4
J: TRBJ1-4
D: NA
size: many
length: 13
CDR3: CASSLAGVRKLFF
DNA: TGTGCCAGCAGTTTAGCAGGTGTTAGAAAACTGTTTTTT

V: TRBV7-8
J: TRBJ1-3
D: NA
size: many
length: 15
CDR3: CASSHDSRSRNTIYF
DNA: TGTGCCAGCAGCCACGACAGTCGGAGCAGAAACACCATATATTTT

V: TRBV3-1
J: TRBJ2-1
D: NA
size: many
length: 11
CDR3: CASSKNNEQFF
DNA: TGTGCCAGTAGTAAGAACAATGAGCAGTTCTTC

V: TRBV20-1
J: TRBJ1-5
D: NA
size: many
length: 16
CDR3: CSARGSVLKGSQPQHF
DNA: TGCAGTGCTAGAGGGTCCGTCCTCAAGGGCAGTCAGCCCCAGCATTTT

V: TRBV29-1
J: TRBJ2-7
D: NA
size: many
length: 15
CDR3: CSVARLGRTSYEQYF
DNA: TGCAGCGTTGCCCGTCTGGGACGGACTTCCTACGAGCAGTACTTC

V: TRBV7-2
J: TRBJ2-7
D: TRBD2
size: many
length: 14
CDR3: CASSTVTSGNKQYF
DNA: TGTGCCAGCAGCACCGTGACTAGCGGGAATAAGCAGTACTTC

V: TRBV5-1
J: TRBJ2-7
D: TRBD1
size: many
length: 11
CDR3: CASSSGQGKYF
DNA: TGCGCCAGCAGCTCAGGACAGGGGAAGTACTTC

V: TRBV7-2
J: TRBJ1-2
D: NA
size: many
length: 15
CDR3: CASSLALPGAYGYTF
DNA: TGTGCCAGCAGCTTAGCGCTACCGGGGGCGTATGGCTACACCTTC

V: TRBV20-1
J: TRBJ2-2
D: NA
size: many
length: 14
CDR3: CSANPTTHTGELFF
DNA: TGCAGTGCCAACCCTACGACGCACACCGGGGAGCTGTTTTTT

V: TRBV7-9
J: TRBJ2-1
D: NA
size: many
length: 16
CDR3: CASSPRSSGAHNEQFF
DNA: TGTGCCAGCAGCCCCCGGTCGTCTGGGGCACACAATGAGCAGTTCTTC

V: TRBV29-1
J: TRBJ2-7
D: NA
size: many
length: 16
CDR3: CSVRSRAGTETYEQYF
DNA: TGCAGCGTTCGAAGCCGCGCCGGGACTGAGACCTACGAGCAGTACTTC

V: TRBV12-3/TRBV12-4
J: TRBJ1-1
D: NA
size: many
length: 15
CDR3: CASSFRGNRPIEAFF
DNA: TGTGCCAGCAGTTTTAGGGGGAACAGGCCGATTGAAGCTTTCTTT

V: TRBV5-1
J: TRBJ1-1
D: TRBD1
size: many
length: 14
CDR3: CASSQGQGSTEAFF
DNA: TGCGCCAGCAGCCAGGGACAGGGGAGCACTGAAGCTTTCTTT

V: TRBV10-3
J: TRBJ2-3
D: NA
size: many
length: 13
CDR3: CAITGGPRDTQYF
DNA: TGTGCCATCACAGGCGGACCACGCGATACGCAGTATTTT

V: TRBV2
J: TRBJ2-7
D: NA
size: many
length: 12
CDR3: CASSVEVYEQYF
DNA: TGTGCCAGCAGTGTTGAGGTCTACGAGCAGTACTTC

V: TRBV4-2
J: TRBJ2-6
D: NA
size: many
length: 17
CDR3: CASSQSMRGSGANVLTF
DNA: TGTGCCAGCAGCCAATCGATGAGGGGGTCTGGGGCCAACGTCCTGACTTTC

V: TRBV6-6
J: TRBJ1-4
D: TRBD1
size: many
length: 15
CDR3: CASSQRTGAAEKLFF
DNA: TGTGCCAGCAGTCAAAGGACAGGGGCGGCTGAAAAACTGTTTTTT

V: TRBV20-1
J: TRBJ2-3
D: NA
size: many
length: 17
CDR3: CSARIAKGRGSTDTQYF
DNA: TGCAGTGCTAGGATTGCCAAGGGGCGGGGAAGCACAGATACGCAGTATTTT

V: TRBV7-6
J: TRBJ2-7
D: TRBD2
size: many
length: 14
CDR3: CASSPGTSGMVQYF
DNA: TGTGCCAGCAGCCCCGGGACTAGCGGGATGGTACAGTACTTC

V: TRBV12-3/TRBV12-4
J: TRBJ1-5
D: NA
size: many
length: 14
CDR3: CASLPSGMNQPQHF
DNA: TGTGCCAGCCTCCCTTCCGGGATGAACCAGCCCCAGCATTTT

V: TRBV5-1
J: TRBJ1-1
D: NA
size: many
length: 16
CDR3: CASSLIRRQMNTEAFF
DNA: TGCGCCAGCAGCTTGATCCGGAGGCAAATGAACACTGAAGCTTTCTTT

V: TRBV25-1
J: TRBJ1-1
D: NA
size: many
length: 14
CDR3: CASSDGWGNTEAFF
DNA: TGTGCCAGCAGTGACGGGTGGGGGAACACTGAAGCTTTCTTT

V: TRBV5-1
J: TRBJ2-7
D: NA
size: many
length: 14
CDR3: CASSGVGPTYEQYF
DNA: TGCGCCAGCAGCGGGGTGGGGCCGACCTACGAGCAGTACTTC

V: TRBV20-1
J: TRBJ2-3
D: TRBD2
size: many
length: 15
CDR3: CSASPGTSGTDTQYF
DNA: TGCAGTGCTAGTCCGGGGACTAGCGGGACGGATACGCAGTATTTT

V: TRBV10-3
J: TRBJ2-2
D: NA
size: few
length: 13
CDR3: CAIRAPGGGELFF
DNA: TGTGCCATCAGAGCACCAGGAGGCGGGGAGCTGTTTTTT

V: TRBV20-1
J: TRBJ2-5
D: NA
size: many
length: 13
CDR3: CSAGTGGRETQYF
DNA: TGCAGTGCCGGGACGGGGGGCAGGGAGACCCAGTACTTC

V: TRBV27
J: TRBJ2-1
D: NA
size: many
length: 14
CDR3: CASKGGFRYNEQFF
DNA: TGTGCCAGCAAGGGGGGATTTCGGTACAATGAGCAGTTCTTC

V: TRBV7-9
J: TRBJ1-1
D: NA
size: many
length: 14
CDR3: CASSASAGNTEAFF
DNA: TGTGCCAGCAGCGCGAGCGCCGGGAACACTGAAGCTTTCTTT

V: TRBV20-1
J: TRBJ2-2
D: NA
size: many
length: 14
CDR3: CSAHRTANTGELFF
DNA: TGCAGTGCTCACAGGACGGCGAACACCGGGGAGCTGTTTTTT

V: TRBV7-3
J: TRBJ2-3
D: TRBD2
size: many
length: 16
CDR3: CASSSGLAGALDTQYF
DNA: TGTGCCAGCAGCTCGGGACTAGCGGGGGCCCTGGATACGCAGTATTTT

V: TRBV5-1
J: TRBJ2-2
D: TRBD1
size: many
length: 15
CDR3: CASSSGTGTLRELFF
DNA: TGCGCCAGCAGCTCCGGGACAGGGACGCTCCGGGAGCTGTTTTTT

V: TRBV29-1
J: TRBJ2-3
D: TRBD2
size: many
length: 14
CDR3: CSVLGGGITDTQYF
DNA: TGCAGCGTTCTGGGCGGGGGTATCACAGATACGCAGTATTTT

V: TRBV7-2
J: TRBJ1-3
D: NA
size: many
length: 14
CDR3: CASSPGLIGNTIYF
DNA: TGTGCCAGCAGCCCCGGACTGATCGGAAACACCATATATTTT

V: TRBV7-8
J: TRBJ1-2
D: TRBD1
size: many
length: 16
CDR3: CASSNRQGGTVYGYTF
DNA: TGTGCCAGCAGCAACCGACAGGGGGGGACCGTCTATGGCTACACCTTC

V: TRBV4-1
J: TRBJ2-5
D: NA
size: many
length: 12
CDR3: CASSQLQETQYF
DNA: TGCGCCAGCAGCCAGCTGCAAGAGACCCAGTACTTC

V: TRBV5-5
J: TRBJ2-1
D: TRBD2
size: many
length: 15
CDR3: CASSLEASGYNEQFF
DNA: TGTGCCAGCAGCTTGGAAGCTAGCGGATACAATGAGCAGTTCTTC

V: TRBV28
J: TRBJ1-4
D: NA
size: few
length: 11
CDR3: CASRTNEKLFF
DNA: TGTGCCAGCCGGACGAATGAAAAACTGTTTTTT

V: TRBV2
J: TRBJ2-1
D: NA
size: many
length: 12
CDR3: CASASAENEQFF
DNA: TGTGCCAGCGCGTCAGCTGAAAATGAGCAGTTCTTC

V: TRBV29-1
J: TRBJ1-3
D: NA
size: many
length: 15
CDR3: CSVEFERVAGNTIYF
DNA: TGCAGCGTTGAATTTGAGCGTGTGGCTGGAAACACCATATATTTT

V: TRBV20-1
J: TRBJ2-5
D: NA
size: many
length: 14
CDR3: CSASRWQGQETQYF
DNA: TGCAGTGCCTCCCGTTGGCAGGGCCAAGAGACCCAGTACTTC

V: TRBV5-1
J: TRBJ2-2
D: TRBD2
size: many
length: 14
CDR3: CASSAAGSTGELFF
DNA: TGCGCCAGCAGCGCAGCGGGGAGCACCGGGGAGCTGTTTTTT

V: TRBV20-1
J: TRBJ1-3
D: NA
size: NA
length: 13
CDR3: CSARADSGNTIYF
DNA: TGCAGTGCTAGAGCGGATTCTGGAAACACCATATATTTT

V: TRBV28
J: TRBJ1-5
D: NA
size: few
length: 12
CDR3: CASSLLHQPQHF
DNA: TGTGCCAGCAGTTTATTACATCAGCCCCAGCATTTT